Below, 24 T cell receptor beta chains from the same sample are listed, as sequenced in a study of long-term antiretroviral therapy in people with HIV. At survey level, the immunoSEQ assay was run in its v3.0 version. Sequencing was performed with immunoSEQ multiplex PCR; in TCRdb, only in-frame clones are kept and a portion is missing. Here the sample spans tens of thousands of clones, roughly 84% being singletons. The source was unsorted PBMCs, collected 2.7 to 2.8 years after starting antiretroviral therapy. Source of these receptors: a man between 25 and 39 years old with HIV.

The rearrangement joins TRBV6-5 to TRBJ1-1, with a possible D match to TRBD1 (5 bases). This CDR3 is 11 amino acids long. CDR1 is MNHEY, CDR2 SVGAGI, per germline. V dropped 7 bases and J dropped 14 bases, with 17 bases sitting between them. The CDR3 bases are TGTGCCAGCACTAGAGGGGAGGTAGAGTTCTTT. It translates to CASTRGEVEFF.

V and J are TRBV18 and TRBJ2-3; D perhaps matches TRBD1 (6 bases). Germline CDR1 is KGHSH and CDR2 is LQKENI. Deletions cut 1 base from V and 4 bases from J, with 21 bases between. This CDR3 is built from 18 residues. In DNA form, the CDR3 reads TGTGCCAGCTCACCACTCCAGCAGGGGAACATCCTTGCAGATACGCAGTATTTT. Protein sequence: CASSPLQQGNILADTQYF.

The CDR3 sequence is CASSYRGEQPQHF. The CDR3 DNA follows: TGTGCCAGCAGCTACAGGGGAGAACAGCCCCAGCATTTT. The chain recombines TRBV7-8 with TRBJ1-5; 7 positions match TRBD1. Germline CDR1 and CDR2: SGHVS and FQNEAQ. V lost 4 bases, J lost 7 bases, and 4 bases stayed unmatched. The length of the CDR3 is 13 residues.

The DNA of the CDR3 is TGTGCCAGCAGCTACCGACAGGGCGCGTACGAGACCCAGTACTTC. Its translation: CASSYRQGAYETQYF. V is TRBV7-8 and J is TRBJ2-5, with TRBD1 matching 7 bases. Looked up from germline, CDR1 is SGHVS and CDR2 is FQNEAQ. V lost 4 bases and J lost 5; bases outside the gene matches: 10. The CDR3 is 15 amino acids. Full variable domain (rest looked up from reference TRBV7-8 and TRBJ2-5): GAGVSQSPRYKVAKRGQDVALRCDPISGHVSLFWYQQALGQGPEFLTYFQNEAQLDKSGLPSDRFFAERPEGSVSTLKIQRTQQEDSAVYLCASSYRQGAYETQYFGPGTRLLVL.

For the CDR3, the DNA is TGCGCCAGCAGCTGGGGACAGGGAACGCAAGAGACCCAGTACTTC. It is translated as CASSWGQGTQETQYF. The chain has TRBV5-1 and TRBJ2-5, with 9 bases identical to TRBD1. CDR1 is SGHRS, CDR2 YFSETQ, per germline. The CDR3 has 15 amino acids. V trimming: 3 bases; J trimming: 2 bases; junction bases outside the gene matches: 5.

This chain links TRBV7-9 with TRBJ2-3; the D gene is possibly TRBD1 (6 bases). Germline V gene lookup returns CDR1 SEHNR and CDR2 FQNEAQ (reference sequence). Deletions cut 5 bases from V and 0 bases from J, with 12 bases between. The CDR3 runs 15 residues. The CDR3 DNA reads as TGTGCCAGCAGCCTCGGACAGACTAGCACAGATACGCAGTATTTT. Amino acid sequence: CASSLGQTSTDTQYF.

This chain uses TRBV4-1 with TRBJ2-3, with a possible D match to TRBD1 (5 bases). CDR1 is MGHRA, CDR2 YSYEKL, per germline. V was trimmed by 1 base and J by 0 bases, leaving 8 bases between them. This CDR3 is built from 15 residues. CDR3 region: CASSQVRASTDTQYF. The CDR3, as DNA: TGCGCCAGCAGCCAAGTCAGGGCTAGCACAGATACGCAGTATTTT.

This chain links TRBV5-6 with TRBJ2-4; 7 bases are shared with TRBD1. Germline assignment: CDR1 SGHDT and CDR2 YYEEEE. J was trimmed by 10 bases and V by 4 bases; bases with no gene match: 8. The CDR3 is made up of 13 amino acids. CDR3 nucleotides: TGTGCCAGCAGCACCGGGACAGCAAGAATTCAGTACTTC. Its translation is CASSTGTARIQYF.

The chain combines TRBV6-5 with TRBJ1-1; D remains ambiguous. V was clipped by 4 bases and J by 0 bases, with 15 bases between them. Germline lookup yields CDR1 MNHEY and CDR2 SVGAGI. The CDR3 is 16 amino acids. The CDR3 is CASSSPGIGVNTEAFF. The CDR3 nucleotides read TGTGCCAGCAGTTCCCCAGGAATTGGGGTGAACACTGAAGCTTTCTTT.

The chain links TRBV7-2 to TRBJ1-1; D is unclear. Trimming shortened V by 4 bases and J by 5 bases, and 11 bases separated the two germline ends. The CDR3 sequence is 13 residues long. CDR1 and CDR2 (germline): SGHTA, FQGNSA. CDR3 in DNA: TGTGCCAGCAGCTCTCAACAAGGGACTGAAGCTTTCTTT. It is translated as CASSSQQGTEAFF. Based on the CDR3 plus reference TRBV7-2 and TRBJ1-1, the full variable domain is GAGVSQSPSNKVTEKGKDVELRCDPISGHTALYWYRQSLGQGLEFLIYFQGNSAPDKSGLPSDRFSAERTGGSVSTLTIQRTQQEDSAVYLCASSSQQGTEAFFGQGTRLTVV.

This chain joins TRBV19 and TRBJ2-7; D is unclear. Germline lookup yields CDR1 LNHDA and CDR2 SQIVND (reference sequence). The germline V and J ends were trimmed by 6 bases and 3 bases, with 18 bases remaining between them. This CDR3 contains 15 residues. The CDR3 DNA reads TGTGCCAGTAGCGTCCGTGCCACGGTTGTCTACGAGCAGTACTTC. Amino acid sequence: CASSVRATVVYEQYF.

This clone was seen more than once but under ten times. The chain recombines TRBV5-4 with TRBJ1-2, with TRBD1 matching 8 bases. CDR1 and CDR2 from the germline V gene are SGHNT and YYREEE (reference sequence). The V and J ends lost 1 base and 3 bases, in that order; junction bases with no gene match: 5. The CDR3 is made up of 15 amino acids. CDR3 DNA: TGTGCCAGCAGCTTGCCCAGGGGGCAGGACTATGGCTACACCTTC. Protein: CASSLPRGQDYGYTF. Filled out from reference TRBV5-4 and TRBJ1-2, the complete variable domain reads ETGVTQSPTHLIKTRGQQVTLRCSSQSGHNTVSWYQQALGQGPQFIFQYYREEENGRGNFPPRFSGLQFPNYSSELNVNALELDDSALYLCASSLPRGQDYGYTFGSGTRLTVV.

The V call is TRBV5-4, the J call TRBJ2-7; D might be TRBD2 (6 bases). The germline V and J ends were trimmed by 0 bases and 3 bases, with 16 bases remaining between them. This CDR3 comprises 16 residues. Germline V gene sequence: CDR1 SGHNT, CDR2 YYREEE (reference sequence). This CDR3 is CASSLAQSGPLYEQYF. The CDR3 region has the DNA TGTGCCAGCAGCTTGGCCCAGAGCGGGCCCCTCTACGAGCAGTACTTC.

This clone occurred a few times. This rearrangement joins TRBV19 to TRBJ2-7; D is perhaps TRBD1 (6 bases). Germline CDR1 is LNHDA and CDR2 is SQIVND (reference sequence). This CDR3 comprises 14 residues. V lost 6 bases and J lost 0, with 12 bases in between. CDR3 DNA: TGTGCCAGTAGAGCCCAGGGGCGCTCCTACGAGCAGTACTTC. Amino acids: CASRAQGRSYEQYF.

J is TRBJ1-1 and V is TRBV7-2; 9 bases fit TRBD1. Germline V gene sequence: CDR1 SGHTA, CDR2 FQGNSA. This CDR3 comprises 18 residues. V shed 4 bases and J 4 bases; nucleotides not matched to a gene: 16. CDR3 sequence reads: CASSWGDRARRRVTEAFF. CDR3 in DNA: TGTGCCAGCAGCTGGGGGGACAGGGCCCGGCGAAGAGTCACTGAAGCTTTCTTT.

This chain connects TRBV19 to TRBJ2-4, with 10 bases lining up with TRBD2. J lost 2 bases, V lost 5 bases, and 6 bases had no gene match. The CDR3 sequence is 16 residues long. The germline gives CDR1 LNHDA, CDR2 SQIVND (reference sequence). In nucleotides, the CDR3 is TGTGCCAGTAGTTCTCGGACTAGCGGACCCAAAAACATTCAGTACTTC. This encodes CASSSRTSGPKNIQYF.

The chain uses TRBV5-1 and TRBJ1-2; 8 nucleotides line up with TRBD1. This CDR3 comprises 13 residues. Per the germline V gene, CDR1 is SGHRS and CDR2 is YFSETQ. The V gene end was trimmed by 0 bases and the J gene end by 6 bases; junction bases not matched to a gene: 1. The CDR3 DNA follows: TGCGCCAGCAGCTTGGAGACAGGGGATGGCTACACCTTC. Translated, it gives CASSLETGDGYTF.

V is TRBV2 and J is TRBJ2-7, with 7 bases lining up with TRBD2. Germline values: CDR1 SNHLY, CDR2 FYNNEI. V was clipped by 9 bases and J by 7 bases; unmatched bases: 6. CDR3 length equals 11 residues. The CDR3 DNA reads TGTGCCAGAGGGGAGGGTTGGGAGCAGTACTTC. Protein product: CARGEGWEQYF.

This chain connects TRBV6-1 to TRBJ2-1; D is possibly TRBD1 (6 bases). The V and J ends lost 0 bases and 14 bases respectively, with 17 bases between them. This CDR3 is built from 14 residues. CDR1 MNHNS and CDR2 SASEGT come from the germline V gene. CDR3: CASSEAQGTPREFF. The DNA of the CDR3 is TGTGCCAGCAGTGAAGCGCAGGGGACACCCAGGGAGTTCTTC.

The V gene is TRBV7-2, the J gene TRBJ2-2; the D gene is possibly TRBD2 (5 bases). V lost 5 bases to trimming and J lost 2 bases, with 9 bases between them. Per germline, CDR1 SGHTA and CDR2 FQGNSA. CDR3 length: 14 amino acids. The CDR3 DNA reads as TGTGCCAGCAGCCCTGGACTTAACACCGGGGAGCTGTTTTTT. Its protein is CASSPGLNTGELFF.

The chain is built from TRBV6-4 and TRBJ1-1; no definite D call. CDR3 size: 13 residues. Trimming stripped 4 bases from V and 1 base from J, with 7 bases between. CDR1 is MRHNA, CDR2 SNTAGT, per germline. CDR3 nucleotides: TGTGCCAGCAGTGCCTCTGAGAACACTGAAGCTTTCTTT. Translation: CASSASENTEAFF.

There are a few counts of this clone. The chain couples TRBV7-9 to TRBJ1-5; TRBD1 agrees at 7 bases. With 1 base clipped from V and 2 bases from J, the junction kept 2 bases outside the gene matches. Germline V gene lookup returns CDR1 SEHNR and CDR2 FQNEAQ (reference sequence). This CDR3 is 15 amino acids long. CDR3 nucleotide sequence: TGTGCCAGCAGCTTAGGTACAGGGGGCAATCAGCCCCAGCATTTT. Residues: CASSLGTGGNQPQHF.

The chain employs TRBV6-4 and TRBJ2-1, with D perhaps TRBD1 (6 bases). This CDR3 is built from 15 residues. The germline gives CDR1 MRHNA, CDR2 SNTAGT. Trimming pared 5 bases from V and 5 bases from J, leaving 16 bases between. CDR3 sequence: CASSKQGEHNNEQFF. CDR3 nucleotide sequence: TGTGCCAGCAGTAAACAGGGAGAACATAACAATGAGCAGTTCTTC.

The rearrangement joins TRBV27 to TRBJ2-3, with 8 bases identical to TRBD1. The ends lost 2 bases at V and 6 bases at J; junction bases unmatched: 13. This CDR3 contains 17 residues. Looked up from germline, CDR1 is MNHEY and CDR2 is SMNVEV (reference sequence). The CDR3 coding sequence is TGTGCCAGCAGTTTAGGGGCCGGCCAGGGGGCATGGGATACGCAGTATTTT. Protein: CASSLGAGQGAWDTQYF.